A single sample is the source of the 21 T cell receptor beta chains below, sequenced in a study of cytomegalovirus exposure and HLA in healthy donors. The PCR was carried out with 60 Vbeta primers and 13 Jbeta primers. Clones were read by immunoSEQ multiplex PCR, and TCRdb kept only the in-frame ones, dropping some. This table holds some 120,000 clones, roughly 70% found once. Material for sequencing was PBMCs. These receptors were taken from a woman between 18 and 30 years old in good health and CMV-seronegative.

CDR3 protein: CASSRTGELFF. CDR3 DNA: TGCGCCAGCAGTCGCACCGGGGAGCTGTTTTTT. The V and J genes are TRBV10-1 and TRBJ2-2; D call uncertain. Germline lookup yields CDR1 WNHNN and CDR2 SYGVQD (reference sequence). This CDR3 is 11 amino acids long. Trimming took 5 bases from V and 4 from J, leaving 2 bases between them.

Turning to this clone: A read error may account for a junction end that differs from germline. The chain is built from TRBV27 and TRBJ1-5; D not resolved. CDR1 is MNHEY, CDR2 SMNVEV, per germline (reference sequence). CDR3 length: 13 amino acids. CDR3: CASSFQANQPRHF. The CDR3 nucleotides are TGTGCCAGCAGTTTCCAGGCCAATCAGCCCCGGCATTTT.

The V gene is TRBV5-4, the J gene TRBJ1-6; D is ambiguous. From germline, CDR1 is SGHNT and CDR2 YYREEE (reference sequence). V was shortened by 0 bases and J by 2 bases, with 6 bases between the two germline ends. The CDR3 sequence is 15 residues long. CDR3 in DNA: TGTGCCAGCAGCTTGGCTACCACCTATAATTCACCCCTCCACTTT. Its protein product is CASSLATTYNSPLHF.

The chain links TRBV9 to TRBJ2-3, with TRBD2 matching 13 bases. The CDR3 is made up of 18 amino acids. Germline assignment: CDR1 SGDLS and CDR2 YYNGEE. The V gene end was trimmed by 3 bases and the J gene end by 2 bases; junction bases not matched to a gene: 9. CDR3 sequence (DNA): TGTGCCAGCAGCGCCCCTAGGACTAGCGGGGGATTCACAGATACGCAGTATTTT. It codes for CASSAPRTSGGFTDTQYF.

The genes are TRBV2 and TRBJ1-5; 8 bases map to TRBD1. The V segment lost 3 bases and the J segment 3 bases; nucleotides outside the gene matches: 4. Germline V lookup: CDR1 SNHLY, CDR2 FYNNEI. This CDR3 comprises 15 residues. Here the CDR3 reads CASSEAGGSNQPQHF. DNA for the CDR3: TGTGCCAGCAGTGAGGCAGGGGGCTCCAATCAGCCCCAGCATTTT.

A word on this clone: This CDR3 is also generated by other DNA sequences in the sample. The rearrangement links TRBV27 to TRBJ1-2; a weak D match, TRBD1 (5 bases). Germline V CDR1 and CDR2: MNHEY, SMNVEV (reference sequence). Trimming shortened V by 3 bases and J by 1 base, and 6 bases separated the two germline ends. CDR3 size: 13 residues. The CDR3 DNA reads TGTGCCAGCAGTTTGGGGCGTAACTATGGCTACACCTTC. It codes for CASSLGRNYGYTF.

The V gene is TRBV5-6, the J gene TRBJ2-7; 14 bases match TRBD2. Germline trimming cut 4 bases from V and 2 bases from J; bases unmatched to any gene: 8. The germline gives CDR1 SGHDT, CDR2 YYEEEE. This CDR3 has 17 amino acids. CDR3 sequence (DNA): TGTGCCAGCAGCAAACGGACTAGCGGGGGGCCACCCTACGAGCAGTACTTC. This sequence encodes CASSKRTSGGPPYEQYF.

The CDR3 DNA reads as TGTGCCAGCAGTCTGGACAGGGGCGGCGGCTACACCTTC. Amino acids: CASSLDRGGGYTF. V and J are TRBV6-1 and TRBJ1-2; 9 bases map to TRBD1. Per the germline V gene, CDR1 is MNHNS and CDR2 is SASEGT. The CDR3 spans 13 residues. Unmatched junction bases numbered 6, after V lost 5 bases and J lost 8 bases.

V gene TRBV7-3 combines with J gene TRBJ1-1; 11 nucleotides align to TRBD1. The trim removed 4 bases at V and 5 bases at J, leaving 6 bases unmatched. Germline V gives CDR1 SGHTA, CDR2 FQGTGA. This CDR3 region has 15 residues. The CDR3 DNA is TGTGCCAGCAGCTACACCGGGACAGGGGGAACTGAAGCTTTCTTT. The encoded protein is CASSYTGTGGTEAFF.

The J gene is TRBJ1-1, the V gene TRBV28; 7 nucleotides line up with TRBD1. CDR1 and CDR2 (germline): MDHEN, SYDVKM. Trimming removed 5 bases from V and 8 bases from J; junction bases left unmatched: 11. This CDR3 is built from 14 residues. CDR3 loop: CASSQDTGAVEAFF. Written as DNA, the CDR3 is TGTGCCAGCAGTCAGGACACAGGGGCGGTCGAAGCTTTCTTT.

The chain recombines TRBV6-4 with TRBJ1-2; possible D gene TRBD1, 6 bases. Germline V gene lookup returns CDR1 MRHNA and CDR2 SNTAGT. The V end was cut by 8 bases, the J end by 4 bases, with 23 bases between. The CDR3 has 16 amino acids. As DNA, the CDR3 is TGTGCCAGCTCCCCCGGGTGGGGGGGGCGCGGCTATGGCTACACCTTC. Amino acids: CASSPGWGGRGYGYTF.

This clone was detected only once. This chain connects TRBV30 to TRBJ1-4; D is possibly TRBD1 (5 bases). The germline V gene encodes CDR1 GTSNPN and CDR2 SVGIG (reference sequence). This CDR3 is 15 amino acids long. The V end lost 3 bases, the J end lost 4 bases, and 15 bases lay between the germline ends. The CDR3 DNA reads as TGTGCCTGGAGCCCCACGCGGGGCCGTAATGAAAAACTGTTTTTT. Translated, it gives CAWSPTRGRNEKLFF. The variable domain in full, completed from reference TRBV30 and TRBJ1-4, reads SQTIHQWPATLVQPVGSPLSLECTVEGTSNPNLYWYRQAAGRGLQLLFYSVGIGQISSEVPQNLSASRPQDRQFILSSKKLLLSDSGFYLCAWSPTRGRNEKLFFGSGTQLSVL.

The chain employs TRBV9 and TRBJ2-1; 8 nucleotides align to TRBD1. Per the germline V gene, CDR1 is SGDLS and CDR2 is YYNGEE. The CDR3 runs 15 residues. The V gene end was trimmed by 2 bases and the J gene end by 9 bases; junction bases not matched to a gene: 10. The chain's CDR3 is CASSVGTGQQVEQFF. The CDR3 nucleotides are TGTGCCAGCAGCGTCGGGACAGGTCAGCAGGTTGAGCAGTTCTTC.

This chain joins TRBV15 and TRBJ1-5; D is possibly TRBD1 (5 bases). Trimming left V 5 bases short and J 3 bases short, with 11 bases between. Per the germline V gene, CDR1 is LNHNV and CDR2 is YYDKDF (reference sequence). This CDR3 is built from 14 residues. The CDR3 loop is CATSSDSNNQPQHF. DNA of the CDR3: TGTGCCACCAGCTCCGACAGTAACAATCAGCCCCAGCATTTT.

This chain joins TRBV30 and TRBJ2-7; D gene ambiguous. From germline, CDR1 is GTSNPN and CDR2 SVGIG (reference sequence). V lost 0 bases and J 7 bases, leaving 7 bases between the germline ends. The CDR3 has 11 amino acids. In nucleotides, the CDR3 is TGTGCCTGGAGTGTAACGGGTGAGCAGTACTTC. This codes for CAWSVTGEQYF.

In its sample, this clone was seen a few times. The J gene is TRBJ1-2, the V gene TRBV16, with D uncertain. V was cut by 4 bases and J by 4 bases, with 13 bases left in between. The CDR3 covers 14 residues. CDR1 KGHSY and CDR2 FQNENV come from the germline V gene. The CDR3 sequence: CASSLGGPGYGYTF. The CDR3 DNA reads as TGTGCCAGCAGCCTAGGAGGCCCTGGCTATGGCTACACCTTC.

The sample holds a few counts of this clone. V and J are TRBV28 and TRBJ2-5; 8 positions agree with TRBD1. V was pared by 7 bases and J by 6 bases, with 7 bases of the junction left unmatched. Germline V gene data show CDR1 as MDHEN and CDR2 as SYDVKM. The CDR3 spans 13 residues. The CDR3 region is CASTYRGIKTQYF. DNA for the CDR3: TGTGCCAGCACCTACAGGGGGATAAAGACCCAGTACTTC.

The chain links TRBV27 to TRBJ2-5; 8 nucleotides align to TRBD2. The CDR3 is 16 amino acids. The J segment lost 5 bases and the V segment lost 3 bases, leaving 11 bases of the junction unmatched. Germline V lookup: CDR1 MNHEY, CDR2 SMNVEV (reference sequence). The CDR3 reads CASSFYDSGGGETQYF. CDR3 sequence (DNA): TGTGCCAGCAGTTTCTATGACAGCGGGGGTGGGGAGACCCAGTACTTC.

This chain connects TRBV15 to TRBJ2-3, with D perhaps matching TRBD1 (5 bases). Trimming shortened V by 6 bases and J by 3 bases, and 16 bases separated the two germline ends. From germline, CDR1 is LNHNV and CDR2 YYDKDF (reference sequence). The CDR3 is 15 amino acids. The chain's CDR3 is CATRSPGFQTDTQYF. The CDR3 DNA reads TGTGCCACCAGATCTCCAGGGTTTCAAACAGATACGCAGTATTTT.

The rearrangement uses TRBV29-1 and TRBJ2-7, with a possible D match to TRBD2 (6 bases). V was shortened by 4 bases and J by 5 bases, with 12 bases between the two germline ends. CDR1 and CDR2 (germline): SQVTM, ANQGSEA. CDR3 length equals 12 residues. CDR3 region: CSVVPREDEQYF. The CDR3 DNA reads as TGCAGCGTTGTTCCCAGGGAGGACGAGCAGTACTTC.

The chain couples TRBV4-1 to TRBJ2-6, with TRBD1 matching 10 bases. With V trimmed by 1 base and J by 5 bases, 8 bases remained unmatched. The germline gives CDR1 MGHRA, CDR2 YSYEKL. The CDR3 runs 18 residues. CDR3 DNA: TGCGCCAGCAGCCAAGCTCGACAGGGGGCCGGTAGGGCCAACGTCCTGACTTTC. Translating it yields CASSQARQGAGRANVLTF.